The rows below give T cell receptor beta chains drawn from one sample of a study of OX40 agonist ivuxolimab in advanced cancers. Here immunoSEQ multiplex PCR was the method, and the copy in TCRdb shows in-frame clones only, minus some. The sample lists 20,000 to 30,000 clones; 83% were seen once. The sample consisted of CD4+ or CD8+ T cells sorted from blood, taken in a trial of the OX40 agonist ivuxolimab. The receptors originated from an adult with an advanced solid tumor such as melanoma, head and neck, liver or kidney cancer. The CDR3 runs from the conserved cysteine through the conserved F or W. A D gene is named only where the DNA matches it firmly. Size tells how often a clone was seen (once, few, many) or the class of an expanded clone, and some rows leave it out.

CDR3 length: 14; clone size: .; D gene: .; V gene: TRBV28; J gene: TRBJ1-2; CDR3 protein: CASSLWGSNYGYTF; CDR3 DNA: TGTGCCAGCAGTTTATGGGGGAGTAACTATGGCTACACCTTC
CDR3 length: 13; clone size: .; D gene: .; V gene: TRBV29-1; J gene: TRBJ1-2; CDR3 protein: CSVEVRGASGYTF; CDR3 DNA: TGCAGCGTTGAAGTGAGGGGGGCGAGTGGCTACACCTTC
CDR3 length: 11; clone size: few; D gene: .; V gene: TRBV7-9; J gene: TRBJ2-1; CDR3 protein: CASSLGNEQFF; CDR3 DNA: TGTGCCAGCAGCTTAGGGAATGAGCAGTTCTTC
CDR3 length: 13; clone size: medium-sized; D gene: .; V gene: TRBV11-2; J gene: TRBJ1-2; CDR3 protein: CASSTPAGNGYTF; CDR3 DNA: TGTGCCAGCAGCACTCCTGCTGGGAATGGCTACACCTTC
CDR3 length: 16; clone size: .; D gene: TRBD1; V gene: TRBV4-1; J gene: TRBJ1-4; CDR3 protein: CASSQDRGTGNEKLFF; CDR3 DNA: TGCGCCAGCAGCCAAGATCGGGGGACAGGGAATGAAAAACTGTTTTTT
CDR3 length: 10; clone size: .; D gene: .; V gene: TRBV9; J gene: TRBJ1-2; CDR3 protein: CASTGLGYTF; CDR3 DNA: TGTGCCAGCACGGGGCTTGGCTACACCTTC
CDR3 length: 14; clone size: few; D gene: .; V gene: TRBV11-2; J gene: TRBJ1-6; CDR3 protein: CASSSRRSSSPLHF; CDR3 DNA: TGTGCCAGCAGCTCCCGACGGTCCTCCTCACCCCTCCACTTT
CDR3 length: 16; clone size: .; D gene: TRBD1; V gene: TRBV4-1; J gene: TRBJ1-5; CDR3 protein: CASSQADRVSNQPQHF; CDR3 DNA: TGCGCCAGCAGCCAAGCCGACAGGGTGAGCAATCAGCCCCAGCATTTT
CDR3 length: 15; clone size: .; D gene: TRBD1; V gene: TRBV5-1; J gene: TRBJ1-2; CDR3 protein: CASSPSGTGSSGYTF; CDR3 DNA: TGCGCCAGCAGCCCCTCGGGGACAGGGTCCTCGGGCTACACCTTC
CDR3 length: 19; clone size: .; D gene: TRBD2; V gene: TRBV2; J gene: TRBJ2-1; CDR3 protein: CASSEARPYSGDNRDEQFF; CDR3 DNA: TGTGCCAGCAGTGAAGCCCGGCCTTATAGCGGGGACAACAGGGATGAGCAGTTCTTC
CDR3 length: 13; clone size: .; D gene: TRBD2; V gene: TRBV5-4; J gene: TRBJ2-7; CDR3 protein: CASSPGGSYEQYF; CDR3 DNA: TGTGCCAGCAGTCCGGGGGGCTCCTACGAGCAGTACTTC